The rows below give T cell receptor beta chains drawn from one sample of a study of blood T cell repertoires in COVID-19. Using immunoSEQ multiplex PCR, the repertoire was profiled, and TCRdb retains in-frame clones only, with some absent. Here the sample spans 300,000 to 450,000 clones, about 90% being singletons. The specimen was peripheral blood. All receptors come from a woman aged 30 to 39 with COVID-19, enrolled during active disease. The conserved cysteine and the conserved F or W are not part of the CDR3 here. Fields, in order: CDR3 protein, J gene, D gene, V gene. The D gene is left open where the match is weak.

CDR3aa: ASSGGDRAEQY; j_gene: TRBJ2-7; d_gene: TRBD1; v_gene: TRBV5-1
CDR3aa: ASSFGYRNTEAF; j_gene: TRBJ1-1; d_gene: .; v_gene: TRBV27
CDR3aa: ASSPSGGRAVGELF; j_gene: TRBJ2-2; d_gene: TRBD2; v_gene: TRBV14
CDR3aa: ASTPGLAGGYEQY; j_gene: TRBJ2-7; d_gene: TRBD2; v_gene: TRBV6-5
CDR3aa: ASSPRTSGESYEQY; j_gene: TRBJ2-7; d_gene: TRBD2; v_gene: TRBV7-8
CDR3aa: ASSPPKLAGGYNEQF; j_gene: TRBJ2-1; d_gene: TRBD2; v_gene: TRBV28
CDR3aa: ATSGGATYEQY; j_gene: TRBJ2-7; d_gene: .; v_gene: TRBV15
CDR3aa: ASSIPGDSNQPQH; j_gene: TRBJ1-5; d_gene: .; v_gene: TRBV19
CDR3aa: AWSGQASGNTIY; j_gene: TRBJ1-3; d_gene: .; v_gene: TRBV30
CDR3aa: ASSRITGGLVYEQY; j_gene: TRBJ2-7; d_gene: TRBD1; v_gene: TRBV28
CDR3aa: ASSEGGTSVYEQY; j_gene: TRBJ2-7; d_gene: TRBD2; v_gene: TRBV2
CDR3aa: ASSLGHGANVLT; j_gene: TRBJ2-6; d_gene: .; v_gene: TRBV5-1
CDR3aa: ASSQDRRDRVGELF; j_gene: TRBJ2-2; d_gene: .; v_gene: TRBV4-2
CDR3aa: ASSTTGTLTGTGYEQY; j_gene: TRBJ2-7; d_gene: .; v_gene: TRBV4-1
CDR3aa: ASSPGGSNQPQH; j_gene: TRBJ1-5; d_gene: TRBD1; v_gene: TRBV4-1
CDR3aa: SANRGQPQH; j_gene: TRBJ1-5; d_gene: .; v_gene: TRBV20-1
CDR3aa: ASSFGLAGGSNEQY; j_gene: TRBJ2-7; d_gene: TRBD2; v_gene: TRBV5-1
CDR3aa: ASSKTPRQGMNTEAF; j_gene: TRBJ1-1; d_gene: .; v_gene: TRBV21-1
CDR3aa: AISREYTIY; j_gene: TRBJ1-3; d_gene: .; v_gene: TRBV10-3
CDR3aa: ASSLATGQGIMQY; j_gene: TRBJ2-7; d_gene: TRBD1; v_gene: TRBV5-1
CDR3aa: ASSLDTQY; j_gene: TRBJ2-3; d_gene: .; v_gene: TRBV25-1
CDR3aa: AWSAGLYNEQF; j_gene: TRBJ2-1; d_gene: .; v_gene: TRBV30
CDR3aa: ASSLTSGSSYNEQF; j_gene: TRBJ2-1; d_gene: TRBD2; v_gene: TRBV5-1
CDR3aa: ASSTDLSYEQY; j_gene: TRBJ2-7; d_gene: .; v_gene: TRBV7-8
CDR3aa: AVNRGTSGSKEQF; j_gene: TRBJ2-1; d_gene: TRBD2; v_gene: TRBV19
CDR3aa: ASSLGNSGRIYEQY; j_gene: TRBJ2-7; d_gene: TRBD2; v_gene: TRBV5-4
CDR3aa: ASSASGGTYNEQF; j_gene: TRBJ2-1; d_gene: TRBD2; v_gene: TRBV28
CDR3aa: AISSGQGIFYEQY; j_gene: TRBJ2-7; d_gene: TRBD1; v_gene: TRBV10-3
CDR3aa: ASSAYSYEQY; j_gene: TRBJ2-7; d_gene: .; v_gene: TRBV2
CDR3aa: ASSELAGNYNEQF; j_gene: TRBJ2-1; d_gene: TRBD2; v_gene: TRBV10-1
CDR3aa: ASSTGEGEKLF; j_gene: TRBJ1-4; d_gene: .; v_gene: TRBV19
CDR3aa: ASSFWWGRGNEKLF; j_gene: TRBJ1-4; d_gene: .; v_gene: TRBV5-5
CDR3aa: ASSHGTSSLGTYNEQF; j_gene: TRBJ2-1; d_gene: TRBD2; v_gene: TRBV19
CDR3aa: ASSQKGASGQPQH; j_gene: TRBJ1-5; d_gene: TRBD1; v_gene: TRBV9
CDR3aa: ASSLWGLARQETQY; j_gene: TRBJ2-5; d_gene: TRBD2; v_gene: TRBV7-8
CDR3aa: ASSHGTSSSWEQY; j_gene: TRBJ2-7; d_gene: .; v_gene: TRBV4-2
CDR3aa: ASREVGQLTDTQY; j_gene: TRBJ2-3; d_gene: TRBD1; v_gene: TRBV6-1
CDR3aa: ASSPNNGGYQETQY; j_gene: TRBJ2-5; d_gene: .; v_gene: TRBV5-1
CDR3aa: ASRGGPLAEDQETQY; j_gene: TRBJ2-5; d_gene: .; v_gene: TRBV19
CDR3aa: ASSPTGLSNQPQH; j_gene: TRBJ1-5; d_gene: TRBD1; v_gene: TRBV2
CDR3aa: ASSEFWENEQF; j_gene: TRBJ2-1; d_gene: .; v_gene: TRBV6-1
CDR3aa: ASSFRQVTDTQY; j_gene: TRBJ2-3; d_gene: .; v_gene: TRBV11-1